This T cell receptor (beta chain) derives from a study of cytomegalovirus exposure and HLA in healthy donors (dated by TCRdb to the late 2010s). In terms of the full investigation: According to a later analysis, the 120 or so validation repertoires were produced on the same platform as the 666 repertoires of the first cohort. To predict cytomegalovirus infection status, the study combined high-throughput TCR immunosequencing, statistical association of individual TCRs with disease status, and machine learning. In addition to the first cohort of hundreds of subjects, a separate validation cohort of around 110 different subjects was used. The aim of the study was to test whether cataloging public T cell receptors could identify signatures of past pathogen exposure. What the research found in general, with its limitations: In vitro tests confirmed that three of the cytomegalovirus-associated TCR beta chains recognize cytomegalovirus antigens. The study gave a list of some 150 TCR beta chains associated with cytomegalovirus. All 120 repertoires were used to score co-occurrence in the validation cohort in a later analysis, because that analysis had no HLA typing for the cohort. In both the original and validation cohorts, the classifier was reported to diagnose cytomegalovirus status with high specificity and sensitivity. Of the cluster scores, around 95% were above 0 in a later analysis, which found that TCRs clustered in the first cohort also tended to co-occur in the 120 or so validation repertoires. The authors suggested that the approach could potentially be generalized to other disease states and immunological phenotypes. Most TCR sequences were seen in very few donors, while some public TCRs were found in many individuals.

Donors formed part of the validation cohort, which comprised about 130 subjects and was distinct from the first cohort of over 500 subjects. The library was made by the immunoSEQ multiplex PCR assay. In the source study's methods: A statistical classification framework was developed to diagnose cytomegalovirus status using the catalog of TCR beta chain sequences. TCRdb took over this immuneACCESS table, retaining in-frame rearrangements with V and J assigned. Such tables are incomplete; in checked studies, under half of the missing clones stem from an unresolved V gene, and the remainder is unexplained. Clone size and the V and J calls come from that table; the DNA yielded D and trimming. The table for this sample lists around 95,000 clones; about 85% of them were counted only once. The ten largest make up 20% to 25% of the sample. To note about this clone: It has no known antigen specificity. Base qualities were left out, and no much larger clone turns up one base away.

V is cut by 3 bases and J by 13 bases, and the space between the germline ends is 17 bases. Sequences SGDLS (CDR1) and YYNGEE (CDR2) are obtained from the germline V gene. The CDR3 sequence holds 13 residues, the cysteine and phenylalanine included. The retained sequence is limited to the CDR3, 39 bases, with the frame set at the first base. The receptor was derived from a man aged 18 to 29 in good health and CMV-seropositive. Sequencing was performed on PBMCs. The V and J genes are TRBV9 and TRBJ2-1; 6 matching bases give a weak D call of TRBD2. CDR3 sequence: CASSAWDSQLQFF. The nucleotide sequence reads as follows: TGTGCCAGCAGCGCCTGGGACTCCCAGCTACAGTTCTTC.